The present T cell receptor (beta chain) was sequenced within a study of cytomegalovirus exposure and HLA in healthy donors. Profiling relied on immunoSEQ multiplex PCR, and the TCRdb table lists in-frame clones only, not all of them. There are about 74,000 clones in the sample; 85% to 95% occur only once, and 1.5% to 1.8% lies in the top ten. The CDR3 length is 12 residues. V lost 0 bases and J 14 bases, leaving 13 bases between the germline ends. Germline V CDR1 and CDR2: SGHTS, YDEGEE. What was sequenced was PBMCs. The genes are TRBV5-8 and TRBJ2-3; D is unresolved. This sequence originates from a man between 18 and 35 years old in good health and CMV-seropositive. Here the CDR3 DNA reads TGTGCCAGCAGCTTGGTGAATCAGCGCGTGTATTTT. Its protein product is CASSLVNQRVYF.